This T cell receptor (beta chain) was found in a study of CD8 T cell repertoires and HIV-1 epitope variants. Study-wide background: Each of Twenty-five Gag and Nef epitope peptides stimulated a separate culture. Equal numbers of autologous T cell-negative cells presented antigen to enriched T cells. An approximately nine-day culture received IL-2, IL-7 and IL-15 on days 3 and 7.

TCRdb's table, derived via immunoSEQ multiplex PCR, lists solely in-frame clones and lacks some. Of almost 6,000 clones listed, around 62% were seen once; the top ten hold roughly 46%. Study results and caveats: Of fewer than 10 antigen-specific beta clonotypes, five to seven appeared to cross-react with escape variants.

Concerning this clone: The antigen is not known.

Source material: cultured CD8+ T cells derived from PBMCs. The source is a male donor with HIV.

CDR3 nucleotides: TGTGCCAGCAGCCGGGACAGGGGTACCGGCGAGCAGTACTTC. It is translated as CASSRDRGTGEQYF. The chain links TRBV6-8 to TRBJ2-7, with TRBD1 identical over 10 bases. CDR1 is MNHGY and CDR2 is SAAAGT in the germline V gene. With 6 bases clipped from V and 6 bases from J, the junction kept 8 bases outside the gene matches. The CDR3 has 14 amino acids.